These 6 T cell receptor beta chains share one sample of origin, sequenced in a study of T cells in Graves' hyperthyroidism and ophthalmopathy. Amplification of TCR beta CDR3 regions used RNA as the template. Researchers ran a first-round RT-PCR on the TCR CDR3 using the HTBI primer set. One entry per CDR3 protein results from TCRdb running MiXCR on the multiplex PCR reads. The table has some 180,000 distinct CDR3 sequences, 17% seen once; the top ten hold about half. Sequencing was done on a sample of blood. These receptors all come from a woman in her 50s with Graves' hyperthyroidism.

This clonotype was counted ten times or more. V usage is TRBV11-2 and J usage is TRBJ2-1, with 10 positions matching TRBD2. This CDR3 is 17 amino acids long. Germline-derived CDR1 and CDR2 are SGHAT and FQNNGV. The V segment lost 1 base and the J segment 3 bases; nucleotides outside the gene matches: 6. The CDR3 is CASSLGPRLAGYNEQFF. The CDR3, as DNA: TGTGCCAGCAGCTTAGGCCCGAGACTAGCGGGCTACAATGAGCAGTTCTTC. The complete variable domain, with remaining parts taken from reference TRBV11-2 and TRBJ2-1, reads EAGVAQSPRYKIIEKRQSVAFWCNPISGHATLYWYQQILGQGPKLLIQFQNNGVVDDSQLPKDRFSAERLKGVDSTLKIQPAKLEDSAVYLCASSLGPRLAGYNEQFFGPGTRLTVL.

This sequence joins TRBV3-1 and TRBJ2-3; D possibly matches TRBD1 or TRBD2 (6 bases each). V shed 2 bases and J shed 2 bases, with 14 bases lying between them. The germline V gene encodes CDR1 LGHDT and CDR2 YNNKEL (reference sequence). CDR3 length: 16 residues. CDR3 residues: CASSQFGGGPTDTQYF. The DNA of the CDR3 is TGTGCCAGCAGCCAATTCGGAGGGGGACCCACAGATACGCAGTATTTT.

This clonotype occurred many times. V usage is TRBV7-8 and J usage is TRBJ2-1; D is possibly TRBD1 (7 bases). Looked up from germline, CDR1 is SGHVS and CDR2 is FQNEAQ. The CDR3 sequence is 13 residues long. Trimming removed 3 bases from V and 10 bases from J, with 13 bases in between. This CDR3 reads CASSLGGQPEQFF. The CDR3 DNA sequence: TGTGCCAGCAGCTTGGGGGGACAGCCAGAGCAGTTCTTC. Supplemented by reference TRBV7-8 and TRBJ2-1, the full variable domain reads GAGVSQSPRYKVAKRGQDVALRCDPISGHVSLFWYQQALGQGPEFLTYFQNEAQLDKSGLPSDRFFAERPEGSVSTLKIQRTQQEDSAVYLCASSLGGQPEQFFGPGTRLTVL.

This clonotype was recorded at least ten times. The genes are TRBV5-1 and TRBJ2-1, with 9 positions matching TRBD2. Per the germline V gene, CDR1 is SGHRS and CDR2 is YFSETQ. The trim removed 5 bases at V and 3 bases at J, leaving 6 bases unmatched. CDR3 size: 15 residues. The CDR3 is CASRGGTSYYNEQFF. As DNA, the CDR3 is TGCGCCAGCAGGGGCGGGACTAGCTACTACAATGAGCAGTTCTTC.

V usage is TRBV30 and J usage is TRBJ2-2, with unresolved D. Germline V gene sequence: CDR1 GTSNPN, CDR2 SVGIG (reference sequence). V was shortened by 0 bases and J by 4 bases, with 6 bases between the two germline ends. The CDR3 has 13 amino acids. As DNA, the CDR3 is TGTGCCTGGAGTGTAATGAGCACCGGGGAGCTGTTTTTT. This translates into CAWSVMSTGELFF.

There are a few counts of this clonotype. The chain employs TRBV20-1 and TRBJ2-2; TRBD2 agrees at 8 bases. CDR1 and CDR2 (germline): DFQATT, SNEGSKA (reference sequence). With V trimmed by 0 bases and J by 3 bases, 6 bases remained unmatched. The CDR3 extends over 16 amino acids. Here the CDR3 reads CSARDPTGGDTGELFF. CDR3 nucleotides: TGCAGTGCTAGAGATCCGACGGGAGGGGACACCGGGGAGCTGTTTTTT.